This section outlines one T cell receptor (beta chain) sequence together with its context. V was shortened by 6 bases and J by 4 bases, with 6 bases between the two germline ends. The V gene's germline CDR1 is WSHSY and CDR2 SAAADI. The CDR3 covers 11 residues. This sample was taken from a study of blood T cell repertoires in COVID-19. Authors' methods: Researchers report that nucleated cell counts were estimated from reference gene primer amplification. This table comes from immunoSEQ multiplex PCR, and its TCRdb copy is limited to in-frame clones, with some not included. V and J calls and clone size are copied from that table; D and trimming were computed from the DNA. Here the sample spans roughly 190,000 clones, 94% being singletons.

The sequencing sample was made of peripheral blood. The chain is built from TRBV10-2 and TRBJ2-5; TRBD1 is a possible D gene (6 bases). This receptor was obtained from a man aged 25-45 years with COVID-19, enrolled during active disease. CDR3 in amino acids: CASRGAETQYF. CDR3 DNA sequence: TGCGCCAGCAGGGGGGCAGAGACCCAGTACTTC.